Below, one T cell receptor (beta chain) is given with its context. TCRdb keeps only in-frame clones here, not all; method: immunoSEQ multiplex PCR. In the table there are over 600,000 clones, more than 80% of which are singletons. The data were obtained in a study of blood T cell repertoires in COVID-19. V was cut by 2 bases and J by 0 bases, with 10 bases left in between. CDR1 and CDR2 (germline): SGHVS, FNYEAQ. The CDR3 has 15 residues. The chain is built from TRBV7-6 and TRBJ1-1; D gene unclear. The sample consisted of peripheral blood. This clonotype was obtained from a woman aged 18-35 years with acute or convalescent COVID-19. The CDR3: CASSLTQEVNTEAFF. The CDR3 DNA sequence: TGTGCCAGCAGCTTAACCCAAGAGGTGAACACTGAAGCTTTCTTT.